This is a list of T cell receptor beta chains from one sample in a study of blood T cells in healthy people across ages. In TCRdb, the 5' RACE reads were re-called with MiXCR into one record per CDR3 protein. The data show 1.5 million to 2 million distinct CDR3 sequences, approximately 40% seen once. Sequencing was done on a sample of blood. These receptors all stem from a human donor in good health. Each CDR3 is given with its conserved first and last residue. Each record gives: CDR3 protein, V gene.

CANSQERSANQPQHF	TRBV4-1
CASRKGYEQYF	TRBV12-3/TRBV12-4
CASSLQNQGASYSGANVLTF	TRBV27
CASSYSNVEAFF	TRBV6-6
CASSLIGTGAHEQYF	TRBV7-2
CAISESVSPTTEAFF	TRBV10-3
CASRPGGNSYEQYF	TRBV6-1
CASSVAASGDQYF	TRBV9
CASSSEGGAPQYF	TRBV7-9
CSGLLGYTF	TRBV20-1
CATSDGYSDRSYNEQFF	TRBV24-1
CASSPVGSYGYTF	TRBV7-2
CASSRLGAGTDYGYTF	TRBV7-9
CASSQSVGRTSYEQYF	TRBV3-1
CASSATVAVSYVRYF	TRBV7-2
CASSQDGGANQPQHF	TRBV4-2
CASDPGGGLHEQYF	TRBV30
CASSFGDRGRNTEAFF	TRBV5-1
CSVGTTTEAFF	TRBV1
CASSLTSLGGAYGYTF	TRBV7-3
CSASSGRYRGYTF	TRBV20-1
CASSYGLAGSYEQYF	TRBV6-2/TRBV6-3
CSVGGTAPINYGYTF	TRBV29-1
CSAFPWGGAGEQYF	TRBV20-1
CASSLGVETAGYTF	TRBV5-1
CASSLDSGDDGYTF	TRBV5-1
CASSPAGQLYGYTF	TRBV7-2